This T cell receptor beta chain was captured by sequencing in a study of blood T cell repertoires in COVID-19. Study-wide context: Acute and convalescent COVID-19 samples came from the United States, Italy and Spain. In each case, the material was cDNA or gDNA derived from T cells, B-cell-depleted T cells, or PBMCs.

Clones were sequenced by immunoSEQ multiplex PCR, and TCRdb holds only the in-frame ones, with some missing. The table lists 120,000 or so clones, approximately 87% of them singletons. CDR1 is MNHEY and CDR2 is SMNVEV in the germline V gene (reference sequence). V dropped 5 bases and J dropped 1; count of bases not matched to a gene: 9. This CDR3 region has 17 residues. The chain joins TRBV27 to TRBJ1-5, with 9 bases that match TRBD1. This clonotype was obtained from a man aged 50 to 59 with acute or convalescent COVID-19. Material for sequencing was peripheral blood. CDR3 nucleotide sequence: TGTGCCAGCAGTGTGAGCCGGGACAGGGAAAGCAATCAGCCCCAGCATTTT. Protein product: CASSVSRDRESNQPQHF.